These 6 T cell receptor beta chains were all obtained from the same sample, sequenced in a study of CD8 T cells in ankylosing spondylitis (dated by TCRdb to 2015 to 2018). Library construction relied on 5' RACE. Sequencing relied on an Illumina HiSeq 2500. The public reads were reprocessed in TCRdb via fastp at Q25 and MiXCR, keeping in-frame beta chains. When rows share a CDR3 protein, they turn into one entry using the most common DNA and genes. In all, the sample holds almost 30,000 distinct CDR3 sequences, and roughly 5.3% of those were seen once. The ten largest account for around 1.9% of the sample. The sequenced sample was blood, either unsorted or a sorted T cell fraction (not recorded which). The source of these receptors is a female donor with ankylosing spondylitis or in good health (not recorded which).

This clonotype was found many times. CDR3 loop: CASSMTGTPGGELFF. CDR3 coding DNA: TGTGCCAGCAGTATGACAGGGACCCCCGGCGGGGAGCTGTTTTTT. The V call is TRBV9, the J call TRBJ2-2; 7 nucleotides match TRBD1. CDR1 SGDLS and CDR2 YYNGEE come from the germline V gene. The CDR3 has 15 amino acids. V trimming: 5 bases; J trimming: 7 bases; junction bases outside the gene matches: 11.

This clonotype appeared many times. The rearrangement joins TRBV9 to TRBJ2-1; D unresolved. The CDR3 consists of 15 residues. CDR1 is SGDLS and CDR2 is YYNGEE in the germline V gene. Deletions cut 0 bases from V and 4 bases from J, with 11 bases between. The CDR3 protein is CASSVAAQQYNEQFF. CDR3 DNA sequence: TGTGCCAGCAGCGTAGCGGCCCAACAATACAATGAGCAGTTCTTC. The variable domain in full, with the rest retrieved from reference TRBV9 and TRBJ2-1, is DSGVTQTPKHLITATGQRVTLRCSPRSGDLSVYWYQQSLDQGLQFLIQYYNGEERAKGNILERFSAQQFPDLHSELNLSSLELGDSALYFCASSVAAQQYNEQFFGPGTRLTVL.

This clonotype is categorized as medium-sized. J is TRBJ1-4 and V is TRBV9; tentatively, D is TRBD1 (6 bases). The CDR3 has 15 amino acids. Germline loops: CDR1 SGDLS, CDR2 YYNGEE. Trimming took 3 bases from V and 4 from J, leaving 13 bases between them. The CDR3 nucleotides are TGTGCCAGCAGCGGACCGATACAGGGTAATGAAAAACTGTTTTTT. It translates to CASSGPIQGNEKLFF.

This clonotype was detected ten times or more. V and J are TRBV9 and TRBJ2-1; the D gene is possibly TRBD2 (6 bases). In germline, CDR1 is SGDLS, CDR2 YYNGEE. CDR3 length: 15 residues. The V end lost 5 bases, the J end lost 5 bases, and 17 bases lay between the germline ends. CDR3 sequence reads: CASRNPGVAHNEQFF. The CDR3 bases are TGTGCCAGCAGAAATCCGGGAGTGGCCCACAATGAGCAGTTCTTC.

CDR3 nucleotide sequence: TGTGCCAGCAGCGCGGAATCGGGGGGGCCGGTTGAGACCCAGTACTTC. Protein: CASSAESGGPVETQYF. The chain has TRBV9 and TRBJ2-5; 8 nucleotides agree with TRBD2. The trim removed 3 bases at V and 5 bases at J, leaving 12 bases unmatched. Germline V gene sequence: CDR1 SGDLS, CDR2 YYNGEE. CDR3 length: 16 amino acids.

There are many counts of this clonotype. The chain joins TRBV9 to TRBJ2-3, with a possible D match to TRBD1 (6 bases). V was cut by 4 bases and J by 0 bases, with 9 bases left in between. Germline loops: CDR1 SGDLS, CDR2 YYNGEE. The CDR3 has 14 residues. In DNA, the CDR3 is TGTGCCAGCAGCTTTGGACAGAGCACAGATACGCAGTATTTT. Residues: CASSFGQSTDTQYF.